Presented here are 20 T cell receptor beta chains from one specimen sequenced in a study of CD8 T cells in Susac syndrome. RNA totalling roughly 0.45 to 1 ug underwent reverse transcription with random hexamers. One entry per CDR3 protein, called by TCRdb with MiXCR from the immunoSEQ multiplex PCR reads. The sample yields around 230,000 distinct CDR3 sequences, about 95% seen once. Sequencing was carried out using CD4+ T cells from PBMCs. These receptors were taken from a human donor with multiple sclerosis.

The CDR3 loop reads CSAREFPQPQHF. In DNA form, the CDR3 reads TGCAGTGCTAGAGAGTTTCCCCAGCCCCAGCATTTT. The V gene is TRBV20-1, the J gene TRBJ1-5, with D hard to call. Between the trimmed V and J ends, which lost 0 bases and 7 bases, there was a span of 7 bases. Germline V CDR1 and CDR2: DFQATT, SNEGSKA (reference sequence). This CDR3 comprises 12 residues.

As DNA, the CDR3 is TGTGCCAGCAGCCCGTGGACTAGTTTCGAGCAGTACTTC. Encoded protein: CASSPWTSFEQYF. V and J are TRBV7-2 and TRBJ2-7; 7 positions match TRBD2. Germline V gene data show CDR1 as SGHTA and CDR2 as FQGNSA. The J segment lost 6 bases and the V segment lost 5 bases, leaving 7 bases of the junction unmatched. The CDR3 extends over 13 amino acids.

This chain uses TRBV27 with TRBJ2-5, with D possibly being TRBD2 (6 bases). CDR1 and CDR2 from the germline V gene are MNHEY and SMNVEV (reference sequence). CDR3 length: 14 residues. Trimming took off 8 bases at V and 2 bases at J, with 15 bases between the two ends. CDR3 sequence (DNA): TGTGCCAGCCTGGAGAGGACTAAGCAAGAGACCCAGTACTTC. It specifies CASLERTKQETQYF.

The chain uses TRBV29-1 and TRBJ2-3, with D perhaps matching TRBD2 (5 bases). The length of the CDR3 is 13 residues. Germline CDR1 and CDR2: SQVTM and ANQGSEA. V lost 3 bases and J 3 bases, leaving 10 bases between the germline ends. This CDR3 reads CSVEGDVTDTQYF. CDR3 DNA sequence: TGCAGCGTTGAGGGAGATGTGACAGATACGCAGTATTTT.

V gene TRBV20-1 combines with J gene TRBJ2-5; D not certain. The V gene's germline CDR1 is DFQATT and CDR2 SNEGSKA (reference sequence). V was pared by 1 base and J by 2 bases, with 14 bases between. The CDR3 spans 15 residues. CDR3 sequence: CSARVLGLGQETQYF. The CDR3 DNA follows: TGCAGTGCTAGAGTTCTTGGGTTGGGACAAGAGACCCAGTACTTC.

The chain is built from TRBV7-3 and TRBJ2-7; no clear D gene. CDR1 and CDR2 (germline): SGHTA, FQGTGA. This CDR3 region has 13 residues. Trimming removed 0 bases from V and 6 bases from J, with 9 bases in between. CDR3 protein: CASSLTRKTEQYF. The CDR3, as DNA: TGTGCCAGCAGCTTAACGAGGAAAACCGAGCAGTACTTC.

The V call is TRBV11-2, the J call TRBJ2-3, with D possibly matching TRBD1 (6 bases). The CDR3 is made up of 16 amino acids. Trimming stripped 2 bases from V and 2 bases from J, with 14 bases between. Per the germline V gene, CDR1 is SGHAT and CDR2 is FQNNGV. Written as DNA, the CDR3 is TGTGCCAGCAGCTTACCAACAGGGTTCAACACAGATACGCAGTATTTT. Its protein is CASSLPTGFNTDTQYF.

The chain couples TRBV20-1 to TRBJ2-7; 10 positions match TRBD1. CDR1 is DFQATT, CDR2 SNEGSKA, per germline (reference sequence). The CDR3 has 14 residues. The V gene end was trimmed by 6 bases and the J gene end by 6 bases; junction bases not matched to a gene: 11. The CDR3 DNA is TGCAGTGCAGCCCGGGACAGGGGTACCGGCGAGCAGTACTTC. Translated: CSAARDRGTGEQYF.

This sequence joins TRBV20-1 and TRBJ1-1; a weak D match, TRBD1 (5 bases). V lost 4 bases and J lost 8, with 8 bases in between. The CDR3 extends over 10 amino acids. Germline V lookup: CDR1 DFQATT, CDR2 SNEGSKA (reference sequence). CDR3 sequence (DNA): TGCAGTGCTAAGGGGCACGAAGCTTTCTTT. Amino acids: CSAKGHEAFF.

The J gene is TRBJ1-5, the V gene TRBV20-1; D is undetermined. Germline CDR1 and CDR2: DFQATT and SNEGSKA (reference sequence). V lost 7 bases and J lost 5, with 3 bases in between. The CDR3 spans 9 residues. The CDR3 coding sequence is TGCAGTGAGGATCAGCCCCAGCATTTT. Its translation is CSEDQPQHF.

The chain combines TRBV28 with TRBJ2-1; D uncertain. Germline CDR1 is MDHEN and CDR2 is SYDVKM. The CDR3 consists of 12 residues. Between the trimmed V and J ends, which lost 1 base and 10 bases, there was a span of 8 bases. This chain's CDR3 is CASSLFGPEQFF. The CDR3 nucleotides are TGTGCCAGCAGTTTATTCGGACCCGAGCAGTTCTTC. The complete variable domain, with remaining parts taken from reference TRBV28 and TRBJ2-1, reads DVKVTQSSRYLVKRTGEKVFLECVQDMDHENMFWYRQDPGLGLRLIYFSYDVKMKEKGDIPEGYSVSREKKERFSLILESASTNQTSMYLCASSLFGPEQFFGPGTRLTVL.

V gene TRBV2 combines with J gene TRBJ1-5, with D unresolved. CDR1 and CDR2 from the germline V gene are SNHLY and FYNNEI. This CDR3 has 15 amino acids. Trimming removed 6 bases from V and 2 bases from J, with 14 bases in between. As DNA, the CDR3 is TGTGCCAGCAGCCCACCTGGGCCTCGCAATCAGCCCCAGCATTTT. Encoded protein: CASSPPGPRNQPQHF.

This clonotype appeared a single time. The chain links TRBV6-5 to TRBJ2-6; no firm D call. CDR3 length: 15 residues. Germline V gene lookup returns CDR1 MNHEY and CDR2 SVGAGI. V was clipped by 6 bases and J by 4 bases, with 13 bases between them. CDR3 sequence (DNA): TGTGCCAGCAGCACAAGCGCATCGGGGGCCAACGTCCTGACTTTC. It translates to CASSTSASGANVLTF.

In its sample, this clonotype was seen a few times. In DNA, the CDR3 is TGTGCCAGCAGCTTGGTGGCTAGCGGGAGTTACGAGCAGTACTTC. This translates into CASSLVASGSYEQYF. V usage is TRBV5-4 and J usage is TRBJ2-7; 10 bases fit TRBD2. The CDR3 contains 15 residues. Germline V gives CDR1 SGHNT, CDR2 YYREEE (reference sequence). J was trimmed by 4 bases and V by 0 bases; bases with no gene match: 4.

The sample holds one count of this clonotype. The rearrangement uses TRBV5-1 and TRBJ2-1; tentative D call: TRBD2 (8 bases). The germline V gene encodes CDR1 SGHRS and CDR2 YFSETQ. V dropped 0 bases and J dropped 7 bases, with 26 bases sitting between them. The CDR3 totals 19 residues. The CDR3 is CASSLEGAGGGVEVNEQFF. The CDR3 nucleotides read TGCGCCAGCAGCTTGGAGGGGGCGGGAGGAGGCGTTGAAGTGAATGAGCAGTTCTTC.

This chain links TRBV28 with TRBJ2-3; no clear D gene. The V gene lost 4 bases and the J gene lost 0 bases, with 14 bases spanning the gap. The CDR3 contains 16 residues. The germline gives CDR1 MDHEN, CDR2 SYDVKM. CDR3 protein: CASSSPAERSTDTQYF. The DNA for the CDR3 is TGTGCCAGCAGTTCCCCTGCGGAGAGGAGCACAGATACGCAGTATTTT.

The chain has TRBV12-3 or TRBV12-4 and TRBJ1-2; no clear D. V dropped 10 bases and J dropped 5 bases, with 14 bases sitting between them. The CDR3 is 12 amino acids. The CDR3 sequence: CAITDQYYGYTF. The CDR3 DNA sequence: TGTGCCATTACGGACCAATATTATGGCTACACCTTC.

The V call is TRBV20-1, the J call TRBJ2-6, with a possible D match to TRBD1 (5 bases). In germline, CDR1 is DFQATT, CDR2 SNEGSKA (reference sequence). The CDR3 runs to 15 residues. V was pared by 6 bases and J by 2 bases, with 14 bases between. This CDR3 is CSAAAGSAGANVLTF. In DNA, the CDR3 is TGCAGTGCCGCCGCAGGGTCCGCTGGGGCCAACGTCCTGACTTTC.

The chain couples TRBV3-1 to TRBJ2-4; D call uncertain. Trimming cost V 3 bases and J 4 bases, with 4 bases left between them. The CDR3 is made up of 12 amino acids. Germline-derived CDR1 and CDR2 are LGHDT and YNNKEL (reference sequence). The CDR3 loop is CASSHRKNIQYF. The CDR3, as DNA: TGTGCCAGCAGCCACCGGAAAAACATTCAGTACTTC.

The rearrangement joins TRBV20-1 to TRBJ1-2; the D gene is possibly TRBD1 (5 bases). The CDR3 sequence is 12 residues long. With 6 bases removed from V and 1 base from J, the gap between germline ends came to 9 bases. Germline V gene data show CDR1 as DFQATT and CDR2 as SNEGSKA (reference sequence). The CDR3 region is CSAAQVNYGYTF. CDR3 nucleotides: TGCAGTGCGGCACAGGTTAACTATGGCTACACCTTC.